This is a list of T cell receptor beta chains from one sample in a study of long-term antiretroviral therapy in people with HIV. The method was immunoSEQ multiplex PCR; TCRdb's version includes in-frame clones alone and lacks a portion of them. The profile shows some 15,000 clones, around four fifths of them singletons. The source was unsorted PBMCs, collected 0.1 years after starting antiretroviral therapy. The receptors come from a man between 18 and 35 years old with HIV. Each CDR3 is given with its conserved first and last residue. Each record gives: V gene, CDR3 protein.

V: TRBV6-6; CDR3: CASSRGGSNEKLFF
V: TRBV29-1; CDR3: CSVVSGTRTDTQYF
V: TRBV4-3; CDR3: CASSQVAMNTGELFF
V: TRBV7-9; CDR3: CASSQRTYSGKVQETQYF
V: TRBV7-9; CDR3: CASSGRYEQYF
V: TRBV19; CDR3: CASSIFGRASYGYTF
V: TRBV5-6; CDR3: CASAEGDTEAFF
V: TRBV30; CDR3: CAWSATGARTQLFF
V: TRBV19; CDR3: CASSRTTPTAFYGHTF
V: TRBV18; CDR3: CASSPSTGGIQTGELFF
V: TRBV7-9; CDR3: CASSLAREAFF